The clone carrying this T cell receptor (beta chain) came up many times. These data are taken from a study of identical twins. CDR3 length equals 13 residues. V lost 5 bases to trimming and J lost 7 bases, with 12 bases between them. Germline CDR1 and CDR2: DFQATT and SNEGSKA (reference sequence). TCRdb analysed the 5' RACE reads with MiXCR anew, one entry per CDR3 protein. The table shows 500,000 or so distinct CDR3 sequences, with 20% to 25% occurring only once. The data also belong to a second study, concerning T cells expressing NK-cell markers.

This clonotype was sampled from a woman in her late teens or twenties in good health. The J gene is TRBJ1-6, the V gene TRBV20-1, with a weak D call TRBD1 (6 bases). Sequencing was done on a sample of CD4+ T cells sorted from blood. CDR3 sequence reads: CSAAGQQNSPLHF. CDR3 sequence (DNA): TGCAGTGCTGCCGGACAGCAGAATTCACCCCTCCACTTT.